What follows are 21 T cell receptor beta chains derived from one specimen sequenced in a study of CD8 T cells in Susac syndrome (dated by TCRdb to between 2018 and 2021). Library preparation was by the immunoSEQ multiplex PCR assay. RNA was extracted with the RNeasy kit and about 0.5 to 1 ug was reverse transcribed using random hexamers. Using fastp at Q25 and MiXCR, TCRdb reprocessed the public reads and kept productive beta chains. Rows are unified per CDR3 protein, each entry keeping the most common DNA and genes. The sample contains 170,000 or so distinct CDR3 sequences, about 94% of them found a single time. 0.09% to 0.095% of the sample is held by the ten biggest clonotypes. Source material: CD4+ T cells from PBMCs. These TCRs come from a human donor with multiple sclerosis.

This clonotype occurred once. The chain has TRBV5-1 and TRBJ2-3; no firm D call. The CDR3 contains 14 residues. V was shortened by 0 bases and J by 2 bases, with 7 bases between the two germline ends. From germline, CDR1 is SGHRS and CDR2 YFSETQ. For the CDR3, the DNA is TGCGCCAGCAGCTTGGAAGGAAACACAGATACGCAGTATTTT. As protein: CASSLEGNTDTQYF.

The J gene is TRBJ1-6, the V gene TRBV6-5; D uncertain. Germline V lookup: CDR1 MNHEY, CDR2 SVGAGI. Trimming took off 2 bases at V and 10 bases at J, with 24 bases between the two ends. This CDR3 is built from 18 residues. CDR3 bases: TGTGCCAGCAGTTACACCACCCCTCAGGACGGCTCTGTATCACCCCTCCACTTT. Residues: CASSYTTPQDGSVSPLHF.

The chain couples TRBV6-5 to TRBJ2-7; 11 bases are a match to TRBD1. V was clipped by 5 bases and J by 4 bases; unmatched bases: 7. The germline V gene encodes CDR1 MNHEY and CDR2 SVGAGI. CDR3 length: 15 amino acids. This CDR3 is CASSATGQGEYEQYF. The CDR3 DNA sequence: TGTGCCAGCAGTGCGACGGGACAGGGGGAGTACGAGCAGTACTTC.

The chain combines TRBV15 with TRBJ2-5, with D unclear. Deletions cut 1 base from V and 4 bases from J, with 7 bases between. Germline CDR1 is LNHNV and CDR2 is YYDKDF (reference sequence). The CDR3 sequence is 13 residues long. CDR3 region: CATSRAPSETQYF. CDR3 coding DNA: TGTGCCACCAGCAGAGCACCGTCAGAGACCCAGTACTTC.

The V call is TRBV19, the J call TRBJ2-3; weak D call: TRBD2 (5 bases). The CDR3 is 15 residues long. Germline loops: CDR1 LNHDA, CDR2 SQIVND (reference sequence). Trimming took off 0 bases at V and 3 bases at J, with 10 bases between the two ends. This CDR3 is CASSIDRSGTDTQYF. The DNA of the CDR3 is TGTGCCAGTAGTATAGATCGAAGCGGTACAGATACGCAGTATTTT.

The CDR3 spells CASSLDGAEGYTF. The CDR3 bases are TGTGCCAGCAGCTTAGACGGGGCGGAAGGCTACACCTTC. The V call is TRBV7-8, the J call TRBJ1-2; a weak D match, TRBD1 (5 bases). CDR1 and CDR2 from the germline V gene are SGHVS and FQNEAQ. Trimming removed 1 base at V and 8 bases at J, with 11 bases between. The CDR3 totals 13 residues. Drawing the rest from reference TRBV7-8 and TRBJ1-2, the complete variable domain is GAGVSQSPRYKVAKRGQDVALRCDPISGHVSLFWYQQALGQGPEFLTYFQNEAQLDKSGLPSDRFFAERPEGSVSTLKIQRTQQEDSAVYLCASSLDGAEGYTFGSGTRLTVV.

V usage is TRBV2 and J usage is TRBJ1-5, with D tentatively TRBD1 (6 bases). V lost 8 bases and J lost 4, with 9 bases in between. Germline CDR1 and CDR2: SNHLY and FYNNEI. This CDR3 has 12 amino acids. The CDR3 DNA sequence: TGTGCCAGCGCAGGGGATAATCAGCCCCAGCATTTT. This encodes CASAGDNQPQHF.

V and J are TRBV28 and TRBJ2-7; 8 bases map to TRBD2. The CDR3 runs 14 residues. Trimming took 6 bases from V and 4 from J; bases not matched to a gene: 8. Germline assignment: CDR1 MDHEN and CDR2 SYDVKM. CDR3 loop: CASSRGGAVYEQYF. The CDR3 DNA follows: TGTGCCAGCAGCCGGGGGGGGGCAGTTTACGAGCAGTACTTC.

The chain is built from TRBV6-5 and TRBJ2-1, with D maybe TRBD2 (6 bases). V shed 5 bases and J shed 7 bases, with 15 bases lying between them. The germline gives CDR1 MNHEY, CDR2 SVGAGI. The CDR3 loop spans 14 amino acids. The CDR3 region has the DNA TGTGCCAGCAGTCCCGGGACTCTGGAGAATGAGCAGTTCTTC. It codes for CASSPGTLENEQFF.

CDR3 residues: CATSEANEQFF. CDR3 nucleotides: TGTGCCACCAGTGAAGCCAATGAGCAGTTCTTC. The gene calls are TRBV24-1 and TRBJ2-1; D call uncertain. The CDR3 consists of 11 residues. Per the germline V gene, CDR1 is KGHDR and CDR2 is SFDVKD. Trimming removed 4 bases at V and 6 bases at J, with 3 bases between.

The rearrangement links TRBV7-8 to TRBJ2-3, with D perhaps matching TRBD1 (6 bases). The CDR3 contains 14 residues. Germline CDR1 SGHVS, CDR2 FQNEAQ. Trimming pared 1 base from V and 11 bases from J, leaving 16 bases between. The CDR3 sequence: CASSLESPGHKQYF. The CDR3 nucleotides read TGTGCCAGCAGCTTAGAATCTCCGGGACACAAGCAGTATTTT. Using reference TRBV7-8 and TRBJ2-3 for the parts outside the CDR3, the full variable domain is GAGVSQSPRYKVAKRGQDVALRCDPISGHVSLFWYQQALGQGPEFLTYFQNEAQLDKSGLPSDRFFAERPEGSVSTLKIQRTQQEDSAVYLCASSLESPGHKQYFGPGTRLTVL.

This chain joins TRBV7-8 and TRBJ1-1, with D unresolved. Germline values: CDR1 SGHVS, CDR2 FQNEAQ. The CDR3 covers 15 residues. V lost 8 bases and J lost 0, with 16 bases in between. Here the CDR3 reads CASQARVGMNTEAFF. CDR3 nucleotide sequence: TGTGCCAGCCAAGCCCGGGTCGGCATGAACACTGAAGCTTTCTTT.

The chain uses TRBV24-1 and TRBJ2-5, with 7 bases matching TRBD1. The germline V gene has CDR1 KGHDR and CDR2 SFDVKD. The CDR3 consists of 18 residues. J lost 0 bases, V lost 0 bases, and 9 bases had no gene match. The CDR3 DNA is TGTGCCACCAGTGATTTGCTCCAACAGGGGAGAGACCAAGAGACCCAGTACTTC. Translating it yields CATSDLLQQGRDQETQYF.

This chain connects TRBV20-1 to TRBJ2-5; D remains unclear. CDR1 is DFQATT, CDR2 SNEGSKA, per germline (reference sequence). CDR3 length: 14 residues. V was clipped by 6 bases and J by 5 bases, with 19 bases between them. The CDR3 DNA is TGCAGTGCCCCTACTGGTGCGGTCGATGAGACCCAGTACTTC. Protein sequence: CSAPTGAVDETQYF.

The V and J genes are TRBV30 and TRBJ1-4; unclear D gene. The CDR3 totals 12 residues. Germline assignment: CDR1 GTSNPN and CDR2 SVGIG (reference sequence). V was pared by 0 bases and J by 10 bases, with 9 bases between. In nucleotides, the CDR3 is TGTGCCTGGAGTGTTTCGGTAGGAAAACTGTTTTTT. Protein sequence: CAWSVSVGKLFF.

The CDR3 sequence is CSVKQGVVDTQYF. The CDR3 DNA sequence: TGCAGCGTTAAGCAGGGGGTAGTAGATACGCAGTATTTT. The V and J genes are TRBV29-1 and TRBJ2-3; 7 bases match TRBD1. CDR3 length: 13 amino acids. The V gene end was trimmed by 5 bases and the J gene end by 5 bases; junction bases not matched to a gene: 7. CDR1 and CDR2 (germline): SQVTM, ANQGSEA.

V is TRBV28 and J is TRBJ1-2, with D tentatively TRBD1 (6 bases). Germline CDR1 and CDR2: MDHEN and SYDVKM. The CDR3 covers 13 residues. Trimming took off 6 bases at V and 4 bases at J, with 12 bases between the two ends. The CDR3 spells CASRSGGPYGYTF. CDR3 in DNA: TGTGCCAGCAGAAGTGGGGGGCCCTATGGCTACACCTTC.

This chain joins TRBV7-2 and TRBJ2-2, with D unresolved. The CDR3 runs to 15 residues. The germline V and J ends were trimmed by 1 base and 1 base, with 7 bases remaining between them. Germline V gene data show CDR1 as SGHTA and CDR2 as FQGNSA. CDR3 amino acids: CASSLDYLNTGELFF. The CDR3 DNA follows: TGTGCCAGCAGCTTAGACTATTTGAACACCGGGGAGCTGTTTTTT. Together with reference TRBV7-2 and TRBJ2-2, the CDR3 gives the full variable domain: GAGVSQSPSNKVTEKGKDVELRCDPISGHTALYWYRQSLGQGLEFLIYFQGNSAPDKSGLPSDRFSAERTGGSVSTLTIQRTQQEDSAVYLCASSLDYLNTGELFFGEGSRLTVL.

The chain carries TRBV19 and TRBJ1-2, with D possibly being TRBD1 (6 bases). The CDR3 is 16 residues long. CDR1 and CDR2 from the germline V gene are LNHDA and SQIVND (reference sequence). Trimming removed 10 bases from V and 0 bases from J, with 21 bases in between. The CDR3, as DNA: TGTGCCACCAAACAGGGCAGCCCGATTTCTAACTATGGCTACACCTTC. This gives the protein CATKQGSPISNYGYTF.

This chain connects TRBV30 to TRBJ2-1; possible D gene TRBD2, 5 bases. The V end lost 5 bases, the J end lost 6 bases, and 14 bases lay between the germline ends. The CDR3 covers 13 residues. Germline assignment: CDR1 GTSNPN and CDR2 SVGIG (reference sequence). The CDR3 protein is CAWGRRALNEQFF. The CDR3 bases are TGTGCCTGGGGTAGGCGGGCCCTCAATGAGCAGTTCTTC.

The gene calls are TRBV15 and TRBJ1-2, with D possibly being TRBD1 (6 bases). Trimming cost V 5 bases and J 1 base, with 14 bases left between them. Germline V gene data show CDR1 as LNHNV and CDR2 as YYDKDF (reference sequence). CDR3 length: 15 residues. CDR3 sequence (DNA): TGTGCCACCAGCTCTGCGGGGGGGCTTAACTATGGCTACACCTTC. Protein product: CATSSAGGLNYGYTF.